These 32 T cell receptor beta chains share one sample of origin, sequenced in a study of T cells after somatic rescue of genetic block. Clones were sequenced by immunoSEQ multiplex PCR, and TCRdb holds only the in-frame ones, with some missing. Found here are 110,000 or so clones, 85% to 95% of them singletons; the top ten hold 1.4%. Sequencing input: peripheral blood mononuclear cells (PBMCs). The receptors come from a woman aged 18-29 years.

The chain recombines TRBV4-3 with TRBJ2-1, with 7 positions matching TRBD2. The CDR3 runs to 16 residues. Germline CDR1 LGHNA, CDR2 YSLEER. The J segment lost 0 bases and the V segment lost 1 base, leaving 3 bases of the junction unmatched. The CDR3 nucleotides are TGCGCCAGCAGCCAAGGGCAGCGGGGCTCCTACAATGAGCAGTTCTTC. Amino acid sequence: CASSQGQRGSYNEQFF.

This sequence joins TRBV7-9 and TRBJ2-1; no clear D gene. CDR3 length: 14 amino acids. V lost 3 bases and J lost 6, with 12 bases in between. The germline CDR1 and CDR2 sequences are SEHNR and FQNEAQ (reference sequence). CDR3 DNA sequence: TGTGCCAGCAGCTTCGCCGCACCCCCCAATGAGCAGTTCTTC. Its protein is CASSFAAPPNEQFF.

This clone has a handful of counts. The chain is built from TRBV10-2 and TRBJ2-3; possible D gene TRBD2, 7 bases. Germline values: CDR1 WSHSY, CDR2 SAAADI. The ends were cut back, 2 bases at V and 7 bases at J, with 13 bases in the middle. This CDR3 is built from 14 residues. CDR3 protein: CASSETGGGNTQYF. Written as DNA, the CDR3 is TGCGCCAGCAGTGAGACGGGGGGCGGCAATACGCAGTATTTT.

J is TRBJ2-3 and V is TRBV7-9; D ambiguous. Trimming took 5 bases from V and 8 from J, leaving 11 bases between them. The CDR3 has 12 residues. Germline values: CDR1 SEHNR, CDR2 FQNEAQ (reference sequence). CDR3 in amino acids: CASSPDFGTQYF. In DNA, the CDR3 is TGTGCCAGCAGCCCGGATTTTGGTACGCAGTATTTT.

CDR3 sequence: CASSSSGTSGGVGTDTQYF. The CDR3 DNA reads as TGTGCCAGCAGTTCCTCCGGGACTAGCGGGGGGGTTGGGACAGATACGCAGTATTTT. The rearrangement joins TRBV28 to TRBJ2-3; 16 positions match TRBD2. Germline assignment: CDR1 MDHEN and CDR2 SYDVKM. The V segment lost 4 bases and the J segment 3 bases; nucleotides outside the gene matches: 10. The CDR3 contains 19 residues.

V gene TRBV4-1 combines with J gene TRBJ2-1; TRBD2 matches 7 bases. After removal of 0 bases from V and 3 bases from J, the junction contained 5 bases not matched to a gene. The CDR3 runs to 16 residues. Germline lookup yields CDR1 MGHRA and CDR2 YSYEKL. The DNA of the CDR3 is TGCGCCAGCAGCCAAGAACCAGCGGGGTACTACAATGAGCAGTTCTTC. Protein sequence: CASSQEPAGYYNEQFF.

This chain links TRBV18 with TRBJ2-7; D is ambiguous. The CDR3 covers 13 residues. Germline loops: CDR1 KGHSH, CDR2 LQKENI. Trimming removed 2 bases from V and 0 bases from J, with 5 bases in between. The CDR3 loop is CASSPGDSYEQYF. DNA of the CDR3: TGTGCCAGCTCACCAGGGGACTCCTACGAGCAGTACTTC.

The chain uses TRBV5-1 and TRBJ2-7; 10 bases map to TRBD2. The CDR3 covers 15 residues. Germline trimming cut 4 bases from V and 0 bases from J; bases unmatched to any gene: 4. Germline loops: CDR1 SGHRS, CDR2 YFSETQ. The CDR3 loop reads CASSLSGGSSYEQYF. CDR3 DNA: TGCGCCAGCAGCCTTAGCGGGGGGAGCTCCTACGAGCAGTACTTC.

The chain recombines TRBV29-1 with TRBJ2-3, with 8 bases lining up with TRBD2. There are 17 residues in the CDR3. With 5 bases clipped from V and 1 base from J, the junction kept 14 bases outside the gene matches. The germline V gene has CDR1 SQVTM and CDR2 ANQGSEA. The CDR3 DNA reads TGCAGCGTTATCCCCTGGGCGGGACTAGACGGCACAGATACGCAGTATTTT. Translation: CSVIPWAGLDGTDTQYF.

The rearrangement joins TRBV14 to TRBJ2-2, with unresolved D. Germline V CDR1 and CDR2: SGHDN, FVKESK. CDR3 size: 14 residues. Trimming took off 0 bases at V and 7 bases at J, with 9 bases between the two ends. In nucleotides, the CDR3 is TGTGCCAGCAGCCAAGAGTCAGTAATCGGGGAGCTGTTTTTT. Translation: CASSQESVIGELFF.

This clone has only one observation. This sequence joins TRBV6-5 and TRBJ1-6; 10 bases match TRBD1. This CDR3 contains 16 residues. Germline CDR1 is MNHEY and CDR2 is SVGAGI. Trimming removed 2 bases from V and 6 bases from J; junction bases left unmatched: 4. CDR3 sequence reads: CASSYDRGPSNSPLHF. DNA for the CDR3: TGTGCCAGCAGTTACGACAGGGGGCCTAGTAATTCACCCCTCCACTTT.

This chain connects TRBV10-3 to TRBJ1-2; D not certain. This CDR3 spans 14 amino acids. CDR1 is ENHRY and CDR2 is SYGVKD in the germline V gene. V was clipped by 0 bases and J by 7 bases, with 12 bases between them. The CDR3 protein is CAISESMDEGGYTF. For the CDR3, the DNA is TGTGCCATCAGTGAGTCCATGGACGAGGGTGGCTACACCTTC.

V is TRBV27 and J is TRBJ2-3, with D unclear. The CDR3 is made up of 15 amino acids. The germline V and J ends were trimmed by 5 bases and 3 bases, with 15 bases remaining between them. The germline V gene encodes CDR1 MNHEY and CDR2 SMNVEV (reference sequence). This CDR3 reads CASSPQYRLTDTQYF. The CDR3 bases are TGTGCCAGCAGTCCCCAATACCGACTGACAGATACGCAGTATTTT.

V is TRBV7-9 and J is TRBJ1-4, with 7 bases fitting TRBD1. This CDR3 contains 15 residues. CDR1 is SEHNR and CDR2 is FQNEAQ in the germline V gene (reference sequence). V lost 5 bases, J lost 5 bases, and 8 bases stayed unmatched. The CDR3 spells CASSGSWDRNEKLFF. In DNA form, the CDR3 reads TGTGCCAGCAGCGGTAGTTGGGACAGAAATGAAAAACTGTTTTTT.

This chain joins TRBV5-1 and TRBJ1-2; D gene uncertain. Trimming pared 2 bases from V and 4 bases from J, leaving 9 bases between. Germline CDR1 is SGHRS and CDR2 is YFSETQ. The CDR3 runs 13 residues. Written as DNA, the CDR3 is TGCGCCAGCAGCTTCTCAGGCCCCTATGGCTACACCTTC. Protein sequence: CASSFSGPYGYTF. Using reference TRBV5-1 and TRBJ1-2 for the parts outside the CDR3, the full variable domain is KAGVTQTPRYLIKTRGQQVTLSCSPISGHRSVSWYQQTPGQGLQFLFEYFSETQRNKGNFPGRFSGRQFSNSRSEMNVSTLELGDSALYLCASSFSGPYGYTFGSGTRLTVV.

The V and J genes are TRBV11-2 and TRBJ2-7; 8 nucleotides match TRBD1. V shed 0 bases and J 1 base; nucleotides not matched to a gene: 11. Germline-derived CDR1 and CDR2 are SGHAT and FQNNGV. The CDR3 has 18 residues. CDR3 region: CASSLDRSGGVVSYEQYF. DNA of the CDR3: TGTGCCAGCAGCTTAGATCGGTCAGGGGGCGTTGTTTCCTACGAGCAGTACTTC.

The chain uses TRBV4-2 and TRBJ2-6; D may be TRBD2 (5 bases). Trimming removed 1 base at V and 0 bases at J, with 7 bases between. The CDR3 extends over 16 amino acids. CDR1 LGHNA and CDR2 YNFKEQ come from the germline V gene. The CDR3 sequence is CASSQGGISGANVLTF. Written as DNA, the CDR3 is TGTGCCAGCAGCCAAGGAGGGATCTCTGGGGCCAACGTCCTGACTTTC.

CDR3 residues: CASSSTDNRYGYTF. The CDR3 nucleotides read TGTGCCAGCAGCTCCACAGACAACCGCTATGGCTACACCTTC. V usage is TRBV7-8 and J usage is TRBJ1-2, with D unresolved. There are 14 residues in the CDR3. In germline, CDR1 is SGHVS, CDR2 FQNEAQ. The germline V and J ends were trimmed by 4 bases and 4 bases, with 13 bases remaining between them.

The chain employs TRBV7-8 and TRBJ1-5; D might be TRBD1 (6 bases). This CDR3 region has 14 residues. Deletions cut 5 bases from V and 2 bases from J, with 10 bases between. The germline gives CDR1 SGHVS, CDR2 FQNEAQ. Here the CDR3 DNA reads TGTGCCAGCAGCCCCAGACAGGGCAATCAGCCCCAGCATTTT. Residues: CASSPRQGNQPQHF.

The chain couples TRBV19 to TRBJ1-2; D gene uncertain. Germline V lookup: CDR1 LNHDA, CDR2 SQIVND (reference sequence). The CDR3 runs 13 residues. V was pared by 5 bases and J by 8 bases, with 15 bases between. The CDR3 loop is CASSQAEGGGYTF. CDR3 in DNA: TGTGCCAGTAGTCAAGCGGAGGGTGGGGGCTACACCTTC. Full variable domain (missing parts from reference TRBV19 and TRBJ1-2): DGGITQSPKYLFRKEGQNVTLSCEQNLNHDAMYWYRQDPGQGLRLIYYSQIVNDFQKGDIAEGYSVSREKKESFPLTVTSAQKNPTAFYLCASSQAEGGGYTFGSGTRLTVV.

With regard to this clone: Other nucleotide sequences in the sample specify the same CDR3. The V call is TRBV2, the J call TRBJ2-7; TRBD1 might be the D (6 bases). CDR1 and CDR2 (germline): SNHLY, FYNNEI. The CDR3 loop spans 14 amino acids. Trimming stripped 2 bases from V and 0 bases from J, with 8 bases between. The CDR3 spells CASSEQGSSYEQYF. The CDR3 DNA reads TGTGCCAGCAGTGAACAGGGGAGCTCCTACGAGCAGTACTTC. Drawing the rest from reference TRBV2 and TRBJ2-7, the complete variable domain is EPEVTQTPSHQVTQMGQEVILRCVPISNHLYFYWYRQILGQKVEFLVSFYNNEISEKSEIFDDQFSVERPDGSNFTLKIRSTKLEDSAMYFCASSEQGSSYEQYFGPGTRLTVT.

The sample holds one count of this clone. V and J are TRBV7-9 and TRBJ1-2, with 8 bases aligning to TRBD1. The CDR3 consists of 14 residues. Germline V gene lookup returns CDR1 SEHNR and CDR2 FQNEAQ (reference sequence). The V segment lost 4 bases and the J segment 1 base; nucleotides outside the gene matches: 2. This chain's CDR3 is CASSSTGDNYGYTF. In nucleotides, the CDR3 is TGTGCCAGCAGCTCGACAGGGGATAACTATGGCTACACCTTC. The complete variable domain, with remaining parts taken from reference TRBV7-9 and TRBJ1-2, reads DTGVSQNPRHKITKRGQNVTFRCDPISEHNRLYWYRQTLGQGPEFLTYFQNEAQLEKSRLLSDRFSAERPKGSFSTLEIQRTEQGDSAMYLCASSSTGDNYGYTFGSGTRLTVV.

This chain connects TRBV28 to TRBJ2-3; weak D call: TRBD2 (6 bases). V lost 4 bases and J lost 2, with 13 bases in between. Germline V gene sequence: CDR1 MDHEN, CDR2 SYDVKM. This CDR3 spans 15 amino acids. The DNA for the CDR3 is TGTGCCAGCAGTTCCGGGACTCTGTCCACAGATACGCAGTATTTT. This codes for CASSSGTLSTDTQYF.

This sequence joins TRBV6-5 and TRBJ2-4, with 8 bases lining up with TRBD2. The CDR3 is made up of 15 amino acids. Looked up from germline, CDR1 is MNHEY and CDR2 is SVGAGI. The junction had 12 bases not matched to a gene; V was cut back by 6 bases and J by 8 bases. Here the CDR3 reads CASRSVAGGLDIQYF. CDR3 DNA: TGTGCCAGCAGGTCCGTGGCGGGGGGTTTGGACATTCAGTACTTC.

The CDR3 nucleotides read TGTGCCATCAGTGATACAGGGAAGTCGGGAAACACCATATATTTT. Protein product: CAISDTGKSGNTIYF. The rearrangement uses TRBV10-3 and TRBJ1-3; D may be TRBD1 (6 bases). CDR1 is ENHRY and CDR2 is SYGVKD in the germline V gene. Between the trimmed V and J ends, which lost 3 bases and 4 bases, there was a span of 13 bases. The CDR3 has 15 amino acids.

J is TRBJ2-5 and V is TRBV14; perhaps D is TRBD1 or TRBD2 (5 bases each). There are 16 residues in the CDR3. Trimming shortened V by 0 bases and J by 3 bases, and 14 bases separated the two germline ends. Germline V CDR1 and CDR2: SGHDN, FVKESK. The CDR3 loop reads CASSQETRGSEETQYF. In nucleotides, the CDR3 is TGTGCCAGCAGCCAAGAGACGAGGGGATCGGAAGAGACCCAGTACTTC.

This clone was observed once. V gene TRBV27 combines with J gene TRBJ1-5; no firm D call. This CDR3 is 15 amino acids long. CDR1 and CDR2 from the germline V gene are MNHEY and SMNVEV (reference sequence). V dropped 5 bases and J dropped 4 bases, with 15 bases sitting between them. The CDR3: CASSPISTTNQPQHF. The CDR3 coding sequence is TGTGCCAGCAGTCCCATCAGCACGACAAATCAGCCCCAGCATTTT.

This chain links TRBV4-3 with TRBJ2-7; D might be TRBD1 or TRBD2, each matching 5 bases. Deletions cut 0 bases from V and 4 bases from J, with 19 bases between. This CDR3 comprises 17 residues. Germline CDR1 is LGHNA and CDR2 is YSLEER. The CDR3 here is CASSQDRGTVTRYEQYF. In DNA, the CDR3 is TGCGCCAGCAGCCAAGATCGAGGGACCGTCACTAGGTACGAGCAGTACTTC.

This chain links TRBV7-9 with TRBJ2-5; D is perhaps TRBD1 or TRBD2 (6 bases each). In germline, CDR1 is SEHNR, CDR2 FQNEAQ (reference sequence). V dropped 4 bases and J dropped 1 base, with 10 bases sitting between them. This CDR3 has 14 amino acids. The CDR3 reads CASSWGAGQETQYF. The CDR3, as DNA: TGTGCCAGCAGCTGGGGGGCGGGCCAAGAGACCCAGTACTTC.

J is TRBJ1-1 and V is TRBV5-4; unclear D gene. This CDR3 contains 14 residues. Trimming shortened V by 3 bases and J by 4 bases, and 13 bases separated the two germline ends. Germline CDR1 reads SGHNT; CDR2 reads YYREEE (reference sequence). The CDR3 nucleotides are TGTGCCAGCAGCTCGGAACCTTCGGCCACTGAAGCTTTCTTT. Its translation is CASSSEPSATEAFF.

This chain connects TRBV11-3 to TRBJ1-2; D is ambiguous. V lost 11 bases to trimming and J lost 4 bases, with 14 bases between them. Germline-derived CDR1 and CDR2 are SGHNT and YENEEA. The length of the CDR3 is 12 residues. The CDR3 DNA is TGTGCCTCACGGGGAGCAGCCTATGGCTACACCTTC. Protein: CASRGAAYGYTF.

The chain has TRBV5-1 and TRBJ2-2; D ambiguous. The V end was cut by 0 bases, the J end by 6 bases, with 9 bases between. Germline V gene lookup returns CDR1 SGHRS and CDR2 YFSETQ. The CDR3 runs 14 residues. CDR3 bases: TGCGCCAGCAGCTTGGGGCAGCCGGCCGGGGAGCTGTTTTTT. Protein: CASSLGQPAGELFF.